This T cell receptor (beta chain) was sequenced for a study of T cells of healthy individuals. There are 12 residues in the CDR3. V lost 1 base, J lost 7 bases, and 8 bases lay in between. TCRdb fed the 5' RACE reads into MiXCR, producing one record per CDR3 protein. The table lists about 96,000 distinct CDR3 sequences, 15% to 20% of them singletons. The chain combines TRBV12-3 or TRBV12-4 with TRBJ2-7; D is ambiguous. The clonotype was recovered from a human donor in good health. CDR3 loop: CASSLGSVEQYF. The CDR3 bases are TGTGCCAGCAGTTTAGGATCCGTTGAGCAGTACTTC.